This TCR beta chain stems from a study of Ad26.COV2.S vaccination and SARS-CoV-2 variants. TCRdb keeps only in-frame clones here, not all; method: immunoSEQ multiplex PCR. The data hold about 500,000 clones, with about 88% observed a single time. This sample's treatment: some 19 received Ad26.COV2.S at low or high dose, single or two shots; 5 received placebo; per-sample allocation not given. Samples analyzed were those drawn on day 63 after the first vaccine or placebo injection. Germline loops: CDR1 LNHDA, CDR2 SQIVND (reference sequence). V was clipped by 6 bases and J by 7 bases, with 16 bases between them. The CDR3 consists of 14 residues.

The chain links TRBV19 to TRBJ1-5; perhaps TRBD1 as D (5 bases). Material: peripheral blood, obtained in a trial of Ad26.COV2.S vaccine versus placebo. This TCR was recovered from a person between 18 and 65 years old who received the Ad26.COV2.S COVID-19 vaccine or a placebo. The CDR3 DNA reads as TGTGCCAGTAGGGACACAACTCCTGGCCAGCCCCAGCATTTT. It yields the protein CASRDTTPGQPQHF.